The clone carrying this T cell receptor (beta chain) came up once. The data originate from a study of control samples from healthy donors and cancer patients. TCRdb keeps only in-frame clones here, not all; method: immunoSEQ multiplex PCR. The data show 95,000 to 100,000 clones, more than 85% seen once. This CDR3 has 11 amino acids. Trimming cost V 2 bases and J 5 bases, with 6 bases left between them. Per the germline V gene, CDR1 is SQVTM and CDR2 is ANQGSEA. The sequenced sample was blood. V gene TRBV29-1 combines with J gene TRBJ1-1, with TRBD1 as a possible D gene (5 bases). The sequence was obtained from a man aged 30 to 45 in good health. Written as DNA, the CDR3 is TGCAGCGTTGAACAGGGTACTGAAGCTTTCTTT. Residues: CSVEQGTEAFF.